The clone carrying this T cell receptor beta chain showed up many times. Its target is unknown. Library construction for TCR beta used iRepertoire HTBI primers and Arm-PCR of CDR3 regions. TCRdb independently ran MiXCR on the multiplex PCR reads; one entry per CDR3 protein. This sample has more than 400,000 distinct CDR3 sequences, with about 17% found just once. These data come from a study of regulatory T cells in long-lasting Graves disease. Study summary: Antithyroid drugs had been taken under 3 months by newly diagnosed Graves' patients.

Whole-study findings and limits: Those with persistent disease had in common more public clonotypes (roughly 3,000) than new patients (roughly 1,000).

Described time point: newly diagnosed GD, antithyroid drugs for less than 3 months. RNA isolated from PBMCs was used to make the TCR library. V trimming: 8 bases; J trimming: 1 base; junction bases outside the gene matches: 7. The germline CDR1 and CDR2 sequences are MDHEN and SYDVKM. This CDR3 is 14 amino acids long. This sample was shared with a second study, whose subject was T cells in Graves' hyperthyroidism and ophthalmopathy. This second study says: Blood also contained most expanded thyroid clonotypes above 0.001.

The chain couples TRBV28 to TRBJ1-1; 7 bases fit TRBD1. The origin of this receptor is a man in his forties with Graves disease. The sequences come from peripheral blood mononuclear cells (PBMCs), collected at new diagnosis, from a patient treated with antithyroid drugs. CDR3 region: CASQPGGRNTEAFF. The CDR3 DNA reads as TGTGCCAGCCAACCAGGGGGAAGGAACACTGAAGCTTTCTTT.